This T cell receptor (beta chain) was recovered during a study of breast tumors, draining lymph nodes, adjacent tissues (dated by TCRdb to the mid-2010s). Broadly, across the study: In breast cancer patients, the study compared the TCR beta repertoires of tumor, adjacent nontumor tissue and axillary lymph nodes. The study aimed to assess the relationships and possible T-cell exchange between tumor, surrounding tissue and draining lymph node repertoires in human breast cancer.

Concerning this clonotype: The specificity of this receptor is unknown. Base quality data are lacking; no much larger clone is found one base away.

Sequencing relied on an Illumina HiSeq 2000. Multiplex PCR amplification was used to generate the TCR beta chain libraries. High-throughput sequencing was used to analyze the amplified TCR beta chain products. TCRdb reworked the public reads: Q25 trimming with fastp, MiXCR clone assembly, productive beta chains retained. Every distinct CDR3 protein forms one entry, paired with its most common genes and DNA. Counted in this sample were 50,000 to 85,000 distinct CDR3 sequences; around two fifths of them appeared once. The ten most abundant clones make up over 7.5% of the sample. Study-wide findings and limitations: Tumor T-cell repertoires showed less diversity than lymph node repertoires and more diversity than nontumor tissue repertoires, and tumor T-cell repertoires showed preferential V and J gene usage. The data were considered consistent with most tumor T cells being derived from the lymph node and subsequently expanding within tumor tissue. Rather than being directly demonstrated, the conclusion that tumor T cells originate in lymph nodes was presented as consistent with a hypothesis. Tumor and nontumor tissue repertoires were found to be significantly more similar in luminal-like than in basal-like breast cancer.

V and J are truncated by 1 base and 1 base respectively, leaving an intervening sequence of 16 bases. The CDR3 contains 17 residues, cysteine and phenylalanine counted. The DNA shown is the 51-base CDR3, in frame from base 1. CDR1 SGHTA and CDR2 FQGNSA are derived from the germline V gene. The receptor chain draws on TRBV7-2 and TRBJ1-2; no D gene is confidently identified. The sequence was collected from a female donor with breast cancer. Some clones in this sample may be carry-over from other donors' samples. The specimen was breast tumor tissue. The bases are TGTGCCAGCAGCTTAGAGGGCAGGCAGAATTTTAACTATGGCTACACCTTC. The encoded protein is CASSLEGRQNFNYGYTF.